This entry concerns a single T cell receptor beta chain. Its antigen is currently unknown. This specimen comes from a study of post-analysis software for immune sequencing data. Unique molecular identifiers featured in each of the TCR beta cDNA libraries. TCRdb re-called the PCR reads with MiXCR, one entry per CDR3 protein. The table records 380,000 or so distinct CDR3 sequences, approximately 38% of them present only once. The CDR3 length is 13 residues. The V end was cut by 3 bases, the J end by 8 bases, with 11 bases between. The germline gives CDR1 MNHEY, CDR2 SMNVEV (reference sequence). Study observations and caveats: Multiple sclerosis patients showed significantly lower normalized Chao1 diversity than controls did. Four to six TRBV segments were more frequent in patients than controls; TRBV5-6, TRBV5-1 and TRBV20-1 belonged to this group.

Sequencing input: blood. This TCR was sampled from a girl between 10 and 17 years old with multiple sclerosis. This chain joins TRBV27 and TRBJ2-4; D unresolved. DNA of the CDR3: TGTGCCAGCAGTTTGCGTGGTAGGGACATTCAGTACTTC. Residues: CASSLRGRDIQYF.